The 18 T cell receptor beta chains below all came from one sample that was sequenced in a study of T cells in Graves' hyperthyroidism and ophthalmopathy. RNA transcripts provided the source from which TCR beta CDR3 regions were amplified. With the HTBI primer set, the TCR CDR3 went through a first round of RT-PCR. TCRdb reanalysed the multiplex PCR reads using MiXCR and keeps one entry per CDR3 protein. The data hold around 500,000 distinct CDR3 sequences, with 13% to 15% observed a single time. Sample: blood. Receptors were obtained from a woman aged 18-29 years with Graves' hyperthyroidism.

This clonotype was observed a few times. This sequence joins TRBV24-1 and TRBJ2-3; 7 bases line up with TRBD2. Germline-derived CDR1 and CDR2 are KGHDR and SFDVKD. V lost 6 bases to trimming and J lost 6 bases; unmatched junction nucleotides: 5. The CDR3 runs 13 residues. CDR3 in DNA: TGTGCCACCAGTTTCCCCGGGGGGGATACGCAGTATTTT. Its translation is CATSFPGGDTQYF.

The chain is built from TRBV5-1 and TRBJ2-1; no reliable D call. CDR1 and CDR2 (germline): SGHRS, YFSETQ. Deletions cut 2 bases from V and 7 bases from J, with 25 bases between. CDR3 length: 18 amino acids. DNA of the CDR3: TGCGCCAGCAGCTTCTCATTCCAGGCCCCTGGGAAGCAGAATGAGCAGTTCTTC. Its translation is CASSFSFQAPGKQNEQFF.

This clonotype was recorded at least ten times. This chain joins TRBV24-1 and TRBJ1-5; no firm D call. Trimming stripped 7 bases from V and 5 bases from J, with 11 bases between. The V gene's germline CDR1 is KGHDR and CDR2 SFDVKD. CDR3 length equals 13 residues. CDR3 region: CATSERRDQPQHF. CDR3 DNA: TGTGCCACCAGCGAGAGAAGGGATCAGCCCCAGCATTTT.

This clonotype occurred a few times. V and J are TRBV29-1 and TRBJ2-3; 9 bases match TRBD2. This CDR3 spans 19 amino acids. The ends lost 0 bases at V and 3 bases at J; junction bases unmatched: 16. Germline CDR1 SQVTM, CDR2 ANQGSEA. The CDR3 coding sequence is TGCAGCGTTGAAGATCTTGGGCGGGAGGGCCTCTCTCGAACAGATACGCAGTATTTT. Protein sequence: CSVEDLGREGLSRTDTQYF.

This clonotype was recorded many times. The chain couples TRBV30 to TRBJ2-5, with D unresolved. The CDR3 totals 13 residues. Trimming removed 2 bases at V and 2 bases at J, with 9 bases between. Germline V gene sequence: CDR1 GTSNPN, CDR2 SVGIG (reference sequence). CDR3 sequence: CAWSWGWQETQYF. The CDR3 DNA reads TGTGCCTGGAGTTGGGGTTGGCAAGAGACCCAGTACTTC.

This clonotype was seen ten or more times. V gene TRBV11-2 combines with J gene TRBJ2-5; 7 bases are a match to TRBD2. This CDR3 region has 16 residues. Trimming took 0 bases from V and 1 from J; bases not matched to a gene: 5. Germline V gives CDR1 SGHAT, CDR2 FQNNGV. CDR3 DNA: TGTGCCAGCAGCTTAGATCGCGGGGGTGGCCAAGAGACCCAGTACTTC. It yields the protein CASSLDRGGGQETQYF.

There are a few counts of this clonotype. The rearrangement links TRBV3-1 to TRBJ1-1; no definite D call. Germline loops: CDR1 LGHDT, CDR2 YNNKEL (reference sequence). Between the trimmed V and J ends, which lost 0 bases and 2 bases, there was a span of 7 bases. The CDR3 runs to 14 residues. CDR3 loop: CASSQEVHNTEAFF. CDR3 DNA: TGTGCCAGCAGCCAAGAGGTGCACAACACTGAAGCTTTCTTT.

This clonotype showed up many times. The gene calls are TRBV9 and TRBJ2-4, with 9 bases matching TRBD1. The CDR3 loop spans 15 amino acids. J gave up 8 bases and V 3 bases, and 9 bases lay outside the gene matches. The germline V gene has CDR1 SGDLS and CDR2 YYNGEE. This chain's CDR3 is CASSEAGTGSDIQYF. The CDR3 DNA sequence: TGTGCCAGCAGCGAGGCCGGGACAGGGTCGGACATTCAGTACTTC.

Many counts were recorded for this clonotype. The chain couples TRBV12-3 or TRBV12-4 to TRBJ2-1; possible D gene TRBD2, 6 bases. The CDR3 has 13 residues. Trimming left V 3 bases short and J 10 bases short, with 13 bases between. CDR3 sequence reads: CASSLGQAGEQFF. As DNA, the CDR3 is TGTGCCAGCAGTTTGGGTCAGGCGGGAGAGCAGTTCTTC.

The rearrangement uses TRBV20-1 and TRBJ1-1; TRBD1 is a possible D gene (5 bases). Germline-derived CDR1 and CDR2 are DFQATT and SNEGSKA (reference sequence). CDR3 size: 12 residues. The V end lost 3 bases, the J end lost 4 bases, and 9 bases lay between the germline ends. CDR3 DNA sequence: TGCAGTGCTAGCGAGGGGATCACTGAAGCTTTCTTT. Residues: CSASEGITEAFF.

This clonotype was detected ten times or more. J is TRBJ1-2 and V is TRBV5-1; 9 nucleotides align to TRBD1. The CDR3 runs 17 residues. Germline lookup yields CDR1 SGHRS and CDR2 YFSETQ. After removal of 4 bases from V and 0 bases from J, the junction contained 10 bases not matched to a gene. The CDR3 sequence is CASSPGWGTGPNYGYTF. CDR3 sequence (DNA): TGCGCCAGCAGCCCCGGTTGGGGGACAGGGCCTAACTATGGCTACACCTTC.

In the case of this clonotype: A much larger clone differs by one base, so this may be a read error. The chain uses TRBV12-3 or TRBV12-4 and TRBJ2-3; D may be TRBD1 or TRBD2 (7 bases each). The CDR3 contains 13 residues. CDR3 in DNA: TGTGCCATCAGTCCAGGGGGGGGTCATACGCAGTATTTT. The encoded protein is CAISPGGGHTQYF.

The chain is built from TRBV19 and TRBJ2-1; no reliable D call. Germline V gene sequence: CDR1 LNHDA, CDR2 SQIVND (reference sequence). Trimming cost V 1 base and J 10 bases, with 11 bases left between them. The CDR3 has 13 amino acids. DNA of the CDR3: TGTGCCAGTAGTATAGTCGCAGCTGGGGAGCAGTTCTTC. This encodes CASSIVAAGEQFF.

This clonotype was detected many times. V and J are TRBV15 and TRBJ2-5, with TRBD1 identical over 10 bases. V trimming: 4 bases; J trimming: 4 bases; junction bases outside the gene matches: 3. The germline V gene has CDR1 LNHNV and CDR2 YYDKDF (reference sequence). CDR3 length equals 14 residues. The CDR3 spells CATSKRQGAETQYF. The CDR3 region has the DNA TGTGCCACCAGCAAAAGACAGGGGGCAGAGACCCAGTACTTC.

This clonotype was detected many times. The rearrangement uses TRBV6-5 and TRBJ1-2, with unresolved D. This CDR3 is 15 amino acids long. V lost 2 bases and J lost 4, with 14 bases in between. Per germline, CDR1 MNHEY and CDR2 SVGAGI. The CDR3, as DNA: TGTGCCAGCAGTTACGCGGCAGGTAGCGGCTATGGCTACACCTTC. Amino acid sequence: CASSYAAGSGYGYTF.

This clonotype has a count of ten or more. This rearrangement joins TRBV20-1 to TRBJ2-7; weak D call: TRBD1 (6 bases). The CDR3 length is 14 residues. Trimming stripped 5 bases from V and 2 bases from J, with 16 bases between. Germline V gives CDR1 DFQATT, CDR2 SNEGSKA (reference sequence). DNA for the CDR3: TGCAGTGCTGAAACAGGGACACCGACCTACGAGCAGTACTTC. It codes for CSAETGTPTYEQYF.

The table lists this clonotype with many counts. CDR3 sequence reads: CATSREWTSGHNEQFF. As DNA, the CDR3 is TGTGCCACCAGCAGAGAATGGACTAGCGGACACAATGAGCAGTTCTTC. The V call is TRBV15, the J call TRBJ2-1; 10 positions agree with TRBD2. The CDR3 spans 16 residues. V dropped 0 bases and J dropped 5; count of bases not matched to a gene: 4. Germline V CDR1 and CDR2: LNHNV, YYDKDF (reference sequence).

This clonotype was detected only a few times. This chain joins TRBV19 and TRBJ1-5, with no clear D. CDR3 length: 13 residues. V was clipped by 7 bases and J by 2 bases, with 9 bases between them. Per the germline V gene, CDR1 is LNHDA and CDR2 is SQIVND (reference sequence). The CDR3 reads CASTSFGNQPQHF. In DNA form, the CDR3 reads TGTGCCAGTACCTCCTTTGGCAATCAGCCCCAGCATTTT.